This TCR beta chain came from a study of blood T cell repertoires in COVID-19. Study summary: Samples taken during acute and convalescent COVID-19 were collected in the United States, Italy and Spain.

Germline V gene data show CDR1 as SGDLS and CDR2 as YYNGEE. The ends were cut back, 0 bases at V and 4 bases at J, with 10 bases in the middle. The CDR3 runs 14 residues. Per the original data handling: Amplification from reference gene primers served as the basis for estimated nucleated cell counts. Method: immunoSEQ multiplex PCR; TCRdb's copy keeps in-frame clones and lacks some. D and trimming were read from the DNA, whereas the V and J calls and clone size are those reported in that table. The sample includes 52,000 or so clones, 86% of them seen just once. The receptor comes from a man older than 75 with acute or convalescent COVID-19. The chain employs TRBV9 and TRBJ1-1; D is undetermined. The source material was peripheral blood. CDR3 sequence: CASSVAVMATEAFF. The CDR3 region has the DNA TGTGCCAGCAGCGTAGCTGTTATGGCCACTGAAGCTTTCTTT.